Listed below are T cell receptor beta chains from one sample, sequenced in a study of OX40 agonist ivuxolimab in advanced cancers. Data came from immunoSEQ multiplex PCR; TCRdb stores just in-frame clones and leaves some out. The sample carries fewer than 80,000 clones, 85% recorded once. Sequences were derived from CD4+ or CD8+ T cells sorted from blood, sampled in a trial of the OX40 agonist ivuxolimab. All receptors derive from an adult with an advanced solid tumor such as melanoma, head and neck, liver or kidney cancer. Both conserved end residues are part of each CDR3. Each record gives: V gene, CDR3 protein.

TRBV19,CASSSRDRANYGYTF
TRBV5-4,CASSLGGSYNSPLHF
TRBV5-4,CASSSNSGTKGYEQYF
TRBV28,CASSLLASSYNSPLHF
TRBV19,CASSLNQKRNAEAFF
TRBV5-6,CASHTRVRAGNTIYF
TRBV7-9,CASSLTKRGISYEQYF
TRBV5-1,CASSLMQAAEAFF
TRBV7-6,CASSQRLAGFSYNEQFF
TRBV9,CASSRTGDTEAFF
TRBV5-6,CASSLMSGRNEKLFF
TRBV6-1,CASFPDRVETQYF
TRBV4-1,CASSPESSNSPLHF
TRBV7-2,CASSSPQGYEQYF
TRBV9,CASSPAGANVLTF
TRBV5-1,CASRDGAGAYGYTF
TRBV5-8,CASSSFTRVAGNTIYF
TRBV5-1,CASTRGGMNTEAFF
TRBV11-2,CASSTLRQGANYGYTF
TRBV4-1,CAIRSGGTEAFF
TRBV5-6,CASTLRGGAAEAFF
TRBV30,CAWSVSRSSSYNSPLHF
TRBV5-8,CASSLADRGYYGYTF
TRBV9,CASSPAGLGNYNEQFF
TRBV27,CASSRQSRGSPLHF
TRBV28,CASSPFSGGHLYGYTF
TRBV19,CASSINRGSNIQYF
TRBV2,CASEGRGSEQYF
TRBV6-1,CASSDGSGSAKNIQYF
TRBV7-2,CASSLDSGAYNEQFF
TRBV10-3,CAISTTIGNSPLHF
TRBV9,CASSAHSPLDAGELFF
TRBV12-5,CASGSGTSGLQETQYF
TRBV19,CASSISGSGNRAHGYTF
TRBV10-3,CAIRTGQGIYEQYF
TRBV30,CAWSYSHGELFF
TRBV9,CASSVGGVEYGYTF
TRBV28,CASSSGNTIYF
TRBV7-8,CASSSGTAGINQPQHF
TRBV7-2,CASSSQGPANEKLFF
TRBV6-1,CASSAGRSNQPQHF
TRBV2,CASSLDRNTGELFF
TRBV7-9,CASRPIRAYQRTSTDTQYF
TRBV2,CALSAAQYF
TRBV19,CASYLGGYTF
TRBV10-2,CASSDGSGANVLTF
TRBV30,CAWADGIGNTIYF
TRBV28,CASSPQQGPETQYF
TRBV28,CASSISLASGEQYF
TRBV18,CASSPTANTEAFF
TRBV4-1,CASSQELAGGAYEQYF
TRBV5-5,CASSWDSVETQYF
TRBV4-1,CASSQEVTGVSPLHF
TRBV5-1,CASSRDDENTGELFF
TRBV11-3,CASSREDRGRNEQFF